In this sample, the clone carrying this TCR beta chain turned up a few times. These data originate in a study of patients and donors after allogeneic stem cell transplantation. TCRdb re-derived calls from the RT-PCR reads in MiXCR, one entry per CDR3 protein. The sample has hundreds of thousands of distinct CDR3 sequences; 12% to 15% are singletons. This CDR3 has 15 residues. Trimming took 0 bases from V and 3 from J, leaving 9 bases between them. Germline V gene sequence: CDR1 LGHNA, CDR2 YSLEER. Sequencing was done on a sample of blood, either unsorted or a sorted T cell fraction (not recorded which). The clonotype comes from a human donor who was either an allogeneic HSCT recipient or a stem cell or donor lymphocyte infusion donor (not recorded which). It is not recorded whose cells these are; they may come from a transplant donor. The J gene is TRBJ2-1, the V gene TRBV4-3; the D is unclear. The CDR3 loop reads CASSQDVGLYNEQFF. The CDR3 DNA reads TGCGCCAGCAGCCAAGATGTAGGCCTCTACAATGAGCAGTTCTTC.